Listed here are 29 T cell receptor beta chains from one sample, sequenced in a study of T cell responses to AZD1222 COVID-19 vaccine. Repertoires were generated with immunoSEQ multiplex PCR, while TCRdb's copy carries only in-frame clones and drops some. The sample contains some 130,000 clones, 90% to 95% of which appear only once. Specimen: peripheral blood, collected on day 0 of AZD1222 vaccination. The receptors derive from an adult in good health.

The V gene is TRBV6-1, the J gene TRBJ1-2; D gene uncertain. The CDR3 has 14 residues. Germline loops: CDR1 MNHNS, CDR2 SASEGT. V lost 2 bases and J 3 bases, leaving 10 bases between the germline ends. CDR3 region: CASSERLGDYGYTF. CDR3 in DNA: TGTGCCAGCAGTGAAAGGCTGGGCGACTATGGCTACACCTTC.

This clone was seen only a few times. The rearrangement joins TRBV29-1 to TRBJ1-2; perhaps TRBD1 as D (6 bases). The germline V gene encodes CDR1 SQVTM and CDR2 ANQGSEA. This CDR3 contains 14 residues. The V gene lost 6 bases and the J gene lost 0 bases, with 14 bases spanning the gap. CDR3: CSVTTGLTNYGYTF. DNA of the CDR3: TGCAGCGTAACGACAGGTCTGACTAACTATGGCTACACCTTC. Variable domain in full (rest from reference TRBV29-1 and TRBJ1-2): SAVISQKPSRDICQRGTSLTIQCQVDSQVTMMFWYRQQPGQSLTLIATANQGSEATYESGFVIDKFPISRPNLTFSTLTVSNMSPEDSSIYLCSVTTGLTNYGYTFGSGTRLTVV.

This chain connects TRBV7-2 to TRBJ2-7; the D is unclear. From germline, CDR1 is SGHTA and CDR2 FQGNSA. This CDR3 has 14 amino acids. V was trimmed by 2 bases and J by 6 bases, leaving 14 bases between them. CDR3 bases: TGTGCCAGCAGCTTATTTGCGGATACTCTCGAGCAGTACTTC. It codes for CASSLFADTLEQYF.

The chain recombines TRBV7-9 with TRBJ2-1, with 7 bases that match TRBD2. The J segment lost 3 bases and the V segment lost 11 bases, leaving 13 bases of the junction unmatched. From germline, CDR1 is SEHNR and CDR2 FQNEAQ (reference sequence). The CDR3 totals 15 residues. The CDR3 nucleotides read TGTGCCGTCGGGGGGAAGCGTTCAAACTACAATGAGCAGTTCTTC. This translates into CAVGGKRSNYNEQFF.

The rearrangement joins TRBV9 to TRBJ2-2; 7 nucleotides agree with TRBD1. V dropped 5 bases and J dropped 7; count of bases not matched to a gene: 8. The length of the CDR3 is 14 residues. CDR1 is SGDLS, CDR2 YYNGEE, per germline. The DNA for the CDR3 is TGTGCCAGCAGTATCTTAGGGGGCAGCGGGGAGCTGTTTTTT. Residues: CASSILGGSGELFF. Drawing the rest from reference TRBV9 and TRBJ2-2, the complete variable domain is DSGVTQTPKHLITATGQRVTLRCSPRSGDLSVYWYQQSLDQGLQFLIQYYNGEERAKGNILERFSAQQFPDLHSELNLSSLELGDSALYFCASSILGGSGELFFGEGSRLTVL.

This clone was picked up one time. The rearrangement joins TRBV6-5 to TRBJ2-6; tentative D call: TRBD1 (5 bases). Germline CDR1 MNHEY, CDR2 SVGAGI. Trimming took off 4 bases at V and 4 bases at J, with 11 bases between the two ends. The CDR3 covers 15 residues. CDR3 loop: CASSSTVSGANVLTF. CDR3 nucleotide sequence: TGTGCCAGCAGTTCGACAGTATCCGGGGCCAACGTCCTGACTTTC.

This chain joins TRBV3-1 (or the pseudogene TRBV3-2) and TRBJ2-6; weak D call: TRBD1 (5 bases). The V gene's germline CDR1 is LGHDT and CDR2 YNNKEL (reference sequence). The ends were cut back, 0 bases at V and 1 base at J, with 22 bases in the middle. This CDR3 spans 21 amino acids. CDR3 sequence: CASSQDRRGWRVPSGANVLTF. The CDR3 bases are TGTGCCAGCAGCCAAGATCGAAGGGGATGGAGAGTCCCATCTGGGGCCAACGTCCTGACTTTC.

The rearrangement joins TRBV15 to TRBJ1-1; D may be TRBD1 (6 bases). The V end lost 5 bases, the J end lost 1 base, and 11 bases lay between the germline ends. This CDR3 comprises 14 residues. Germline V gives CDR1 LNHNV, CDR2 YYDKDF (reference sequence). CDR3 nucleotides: TGTGCCACCAGCGGAGGGACAAGGAACACTGAAGCTTTCTTT. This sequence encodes CATSGGTRNTEAFF.

This CDR3 reads CASSQPGRDEQFF. Here the CDR3 DNA reads TGCGCCAGCAGCCAACCGGGACGCGATGAGCAGTTCTTC. The genes are TRBV4-3 and TRBJ2-1, with D perhaps given as TRBD1 or TRBD2 (5 bases each). This CDR3 spans 13 amino acids. Trimming stripped 2 bases from V and 8 bases from J, with 10 bases between. Germline-derived CDR1 and CDR2 are LGHNA and YSLEER.

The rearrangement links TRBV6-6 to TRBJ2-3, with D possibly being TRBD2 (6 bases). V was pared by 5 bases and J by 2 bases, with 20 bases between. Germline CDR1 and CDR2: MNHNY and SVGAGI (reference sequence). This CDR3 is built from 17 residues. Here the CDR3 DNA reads TGTGCCAGCAGTCCACTACCGGGACTCAACCCCACAGATACGCAGTATTTT. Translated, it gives CASSPLPGLNPTDTQYF.

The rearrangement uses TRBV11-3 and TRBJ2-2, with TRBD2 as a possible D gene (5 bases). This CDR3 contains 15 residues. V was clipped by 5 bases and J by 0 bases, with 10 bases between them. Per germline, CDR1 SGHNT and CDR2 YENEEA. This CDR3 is CASSPTKPNTGELFF. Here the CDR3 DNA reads TGTGCCAGCAGCCCGACTAAGCCGAACACCGGGGAGCTGTTTTTT.

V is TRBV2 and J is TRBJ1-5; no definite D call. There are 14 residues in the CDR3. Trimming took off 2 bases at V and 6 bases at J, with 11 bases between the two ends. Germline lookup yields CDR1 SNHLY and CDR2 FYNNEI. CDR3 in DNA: TGTGCCAGCAGTGAACAGATGGCGGGTCAGCCCCAGCATTTT. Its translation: CASSEQMAGQPQHF.

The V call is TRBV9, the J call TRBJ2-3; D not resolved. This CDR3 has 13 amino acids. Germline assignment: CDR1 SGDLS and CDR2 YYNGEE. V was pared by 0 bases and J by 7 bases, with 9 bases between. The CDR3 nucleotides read TGTGCCAGCAGCGTAGTGGGCCAGAATACGCAGTATTTT. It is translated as CASSVVGQNTQYF.

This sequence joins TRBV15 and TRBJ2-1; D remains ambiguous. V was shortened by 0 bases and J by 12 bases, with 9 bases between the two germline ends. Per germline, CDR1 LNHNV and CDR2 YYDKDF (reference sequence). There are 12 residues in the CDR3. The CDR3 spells CATSRDSLRQFF. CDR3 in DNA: TGTGCCACCAGCAGAGATAGCTTAAGGCAGTTCTTC.

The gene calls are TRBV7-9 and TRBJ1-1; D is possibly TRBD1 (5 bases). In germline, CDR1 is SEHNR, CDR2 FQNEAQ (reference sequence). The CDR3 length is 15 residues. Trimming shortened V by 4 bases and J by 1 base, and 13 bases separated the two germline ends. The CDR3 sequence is CASSSSRVSNTEAFF. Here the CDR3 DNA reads TGTGCCAGCAGCTCCTCCAGGGTTTCGAACACTGAAGCTTTCTTT.

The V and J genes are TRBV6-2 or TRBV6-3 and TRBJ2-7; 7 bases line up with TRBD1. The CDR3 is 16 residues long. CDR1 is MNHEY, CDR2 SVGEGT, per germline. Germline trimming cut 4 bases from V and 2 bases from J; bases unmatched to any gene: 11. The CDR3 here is CASSSPGGPSTYEQYF. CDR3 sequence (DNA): TGTGCCAGCAGTTCGCCAGGGGGACCGAGTACCTACGAGCAGTACTTC.

The CDR3 loop reads CASSYSRHVITDTQYF. DNA of the CDR3: TGTGCCAGCAGTTACTCGCGACATGTAATAACAGATACGCAGTATTTT. The rearrangement joins TRBV6-5 to TRBJ2-3; no definite D call. The CDR3 is 16 amino acids. The germline CDR1 and CDR2 sequences are MNHEY and SVGAGI. V was pared by 0 bases and J by 3 bases, with 13 bases between.

The CDR3 sequence: CASSLSVFGIYGYTF. The CDR3 DNA reads TGTGCCAGCAGTTTATCGGTCTTCGGTATTTATGGCTACACCTTC. The rearrangement joins TRBV27 to TRBJ1-2; D gene unclear. This CDR3 is built from 15 residues. Germline-derived CDR1 and CDR2 are MNHEY and SMNVEV (reference sequence). V shed 0 bases and J shed 5 bases, with 13 bases lying between them.

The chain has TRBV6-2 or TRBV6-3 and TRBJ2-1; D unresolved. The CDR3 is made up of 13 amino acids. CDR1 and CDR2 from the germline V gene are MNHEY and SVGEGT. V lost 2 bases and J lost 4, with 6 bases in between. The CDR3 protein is CASSYEAYNEQFF. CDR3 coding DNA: TGTGCCAGCAGTTACGAGGCTTACAATGAGCAGTTCTTC.

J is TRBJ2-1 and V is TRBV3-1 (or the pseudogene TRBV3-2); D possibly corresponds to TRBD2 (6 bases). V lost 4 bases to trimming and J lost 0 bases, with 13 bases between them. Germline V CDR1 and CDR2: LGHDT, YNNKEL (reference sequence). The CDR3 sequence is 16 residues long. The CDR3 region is CASSPLAPSSYNEQFF. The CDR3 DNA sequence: TGTGCCAGCAGCCCCCTAGCGCCGAGCTCCTACAATGAGCAGTTCTTC.

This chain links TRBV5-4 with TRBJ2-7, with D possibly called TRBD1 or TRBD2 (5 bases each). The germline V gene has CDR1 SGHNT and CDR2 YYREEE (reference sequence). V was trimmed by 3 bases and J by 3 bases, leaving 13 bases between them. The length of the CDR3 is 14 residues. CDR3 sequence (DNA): TGTGCCAGCAGCTCGTACACGGGGCTCTACGAGCAGTACTTC. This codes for CASSSYTGLYEQYF.

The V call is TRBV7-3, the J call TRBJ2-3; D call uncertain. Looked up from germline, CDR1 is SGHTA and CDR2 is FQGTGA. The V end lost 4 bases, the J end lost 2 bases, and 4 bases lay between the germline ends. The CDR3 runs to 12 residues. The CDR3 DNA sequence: TGTGCCAGCAGCTCAACCACAGATACGCAGTATTTT. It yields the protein CASSSTTDTQYF. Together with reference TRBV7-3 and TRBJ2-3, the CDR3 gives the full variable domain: GAGVSQTPSNKVTEKGKYVELRCDPISGHTALYWYRQSLGQGPEFLIYFQGTGAADDSGLPNDRFFAVRPEGSVSTLKIQRTERGDSAVYLCASSSTTDTQYFGPGTRLTVL.

This CDR3 reads CSASRTSGRIYEQYF. CDR3 sequence (DNA): TGCAGTGCTAGTAGAACTAGCGGGAGGATCTACGAGCAGTACTTC. The chain joins TRBV20-1 to TRBJ2-7, with 12 bases matching TRBD2. The CDR3 covers 15 residues. From germline, CDR1 is DFQATT and CDR2 SNEGSKA (reference sequence). Trimming at V came to 3 bases and at J to 3 bases, leaving 6 bases not matched to a gene.

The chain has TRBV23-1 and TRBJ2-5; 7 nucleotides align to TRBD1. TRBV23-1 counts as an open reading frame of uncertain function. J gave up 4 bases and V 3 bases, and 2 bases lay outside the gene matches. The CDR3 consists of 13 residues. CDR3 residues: CASSHHRGETQYF. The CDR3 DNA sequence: TGCGCCAGCAGTCACCACAGGGGAGAGACCCAGTACTTC.

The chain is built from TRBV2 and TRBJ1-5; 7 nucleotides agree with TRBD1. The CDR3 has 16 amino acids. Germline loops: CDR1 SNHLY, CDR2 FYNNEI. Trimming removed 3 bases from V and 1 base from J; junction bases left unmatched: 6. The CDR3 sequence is CASSDRTGGSNQPQHF. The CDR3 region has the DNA TGTGCCAGCAGTGACCGGACAGGTGGCAGCAATCAGCCCCAGCATTTT.

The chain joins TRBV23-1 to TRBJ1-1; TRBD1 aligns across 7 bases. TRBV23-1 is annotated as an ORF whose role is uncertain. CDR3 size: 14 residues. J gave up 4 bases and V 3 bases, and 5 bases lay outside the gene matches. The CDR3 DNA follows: TGCGCCAGCAGTCAGGACTCAGGGGGCACTGAAGCTTTCTTT. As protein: CASSQDSGGTEAFF.

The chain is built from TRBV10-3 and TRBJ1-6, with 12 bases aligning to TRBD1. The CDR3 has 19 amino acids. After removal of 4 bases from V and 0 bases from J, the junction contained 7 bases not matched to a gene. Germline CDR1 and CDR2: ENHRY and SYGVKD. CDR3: CAISAGTGGGSSYNSPLHF. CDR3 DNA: TGTGCCATCAGTGCAGGGACAGGGGGCGGAAGCTCCTATAATTCACCCCTCCACTTT.

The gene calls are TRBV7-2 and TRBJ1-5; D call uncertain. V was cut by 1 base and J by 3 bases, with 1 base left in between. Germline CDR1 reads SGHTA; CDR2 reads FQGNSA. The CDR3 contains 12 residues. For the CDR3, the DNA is TGTGCCAGCAGCTTAGACAATCAGCCCCAGCATTTT. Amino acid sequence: CASSLDNQPQHF.

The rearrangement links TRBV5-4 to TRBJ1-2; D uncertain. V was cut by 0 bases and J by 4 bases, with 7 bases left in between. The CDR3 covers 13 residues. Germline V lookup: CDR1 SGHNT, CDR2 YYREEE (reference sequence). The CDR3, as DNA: TGTGCCAGCAGCTTGGATCGGTCCTATGGCTACACCTTC. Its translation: CASSLDRSYGYTF. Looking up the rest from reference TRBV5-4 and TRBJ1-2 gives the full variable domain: ETGVTQSPTHLIKTRGQQVTLRCSSQSGHNTVSWYQQALGQGPQFIFQYYREEENGRGNFPPRFSGLQFPNYSSELNVNALELDDSALYLCASSLDRSYGYTFGSGTRLTVV.